One and the same sample provided the 5 T cell receptor beta chains below, sequenced in a study of cytotoxic CD8 clonotypes in ibrutinib-treated CLL. Profiling relied on immunoSEQ multiplex PCR, and the TCRdb table lists in-frame clones only, not all of them. In the table there are 200,000 or so clones, nearly 80% of which are singletons. The material was PBMCs, obtained after 12 months of ibrutinib treatment. These receptors originate from a human donor with chronic lymphocytic leukemia.

Details on this clone: This same CDR3 is encoded by further DNA sequences in the sample. The J gene is TRBJ1-2, the V gene TRBV5-1, with no clear D. The CDR3 runs 13 residues. The germline gives CDR1 SGHRS, CDR2 YFSETQ. V lost 3 bases and J 3 bases, leaving 9 bases between the germline ends. This CDR3 reads CASSSDGDYGYTF. CDR3 in DNA: TGCGCCAGCAGCTCGGACGGCGACTATGGCTACACCTTC.

J is TRBJ2-5 and V is TRBV4-1, with 7 positions matching TRBD1. The CDR3 is 18 amino acids. Germline V gene data show CDR1 as MGHRA and CDR2 as YSYEKL. V was clipped by 1 base and J by 0 bases; unmatched bases: 11. CDR3 sequence: CASSQVMVGTANQETQYF. In DNA form, the CDR3 reads TGCGCCAGCAGCCAAGTAATGGTGGGGACAGCTAACCAAGAGACCCAGTACTTC.

This clone occurred a few times. This chain links TRBV6-1 with TRBJ2-6; the D is unclear. CDR1 is MNHNS and CDR2 is SASEGT in the germline V gene. This CDR3 has 15 amino acids. Trimming shortened V by 5 bases and J by 0 bases, and 8 bases separated the two germline ends. This CDR3 reads CASSILRSGANVLTF. The CDR3 DNA reads TGTGCCAGCAGTATCCTACGCTCTGGGGCCAACGTCCTGACTTTC.

The chain couples TRBV30 to TRBJ1-5; the match to TRBD1 covers 10 bases. CDR3 length: 15 amino acids. The V gene end was trimmed by 2 bases and the J gene end by 2 bases; junction bases not matched to a gene: 3. Per the germline V gene, CDR1 is GTSNPN and CDR2 is SVGIG (reference sequence). The CDR3 DNA reads as TGTGCCTGGAGTCGTGGGACAGGGGGCAATCAGCCCCAGCATTTT. Its protein is CAWSRGTGGNQPQHF.

This chain links TRBV29-1 with TRBJ2-1; no reliable D call. V lost 3 bases and J lost 16, with 19 bases in between. The CDR3 loop spans 12 amino acids. The V gene's germline CDR1 is SQVTM and CDR2 ANQGSEA. CDR3 in DNA: TGCAGCGTTGAGGGTTACCGTACCCCTTCTTTCTTC. As protein: CSVEGYRTPSFF.